A single sample is the source of the 32 T cell receptor beta chains below, sequenced in a study of T cell repertoires in cytomegalovirus infection. These receptors are not linked to any known antigen. TCRdb independently ran MiXCR on the reads; one entry per CDR3 protein. The sample holds approximately 34,000 distinct CDR3 sequences, approximately 52% seen once. The specimen comprised CD8+ T cells from cultured PBMCs, sampled from culture after CMV antigen stimulation. The receptor set was obtained from a human donor in good health (CMV status not recorded). Some clones in this sample may be carry-over from other donors' samples.

The chain is built from TRBV28 and TRBJ2-7; D is tentatively TRBD1 or TRBD2 (6 bases each). Germline CDR1 and CDR2: MDHEN and SYDVKM. Trimming removed 2 bases from V and 1 base from J, with 18 bases in between. The CDR3 runs 17 residues. The CDR3 DNA is TGTGCCAGCAGTTTACCATACAATGGGGGGCGTTCCTACGAGCAGTACTTC. This codes for CASSLPYNGGRSYEQYF.

This chain joins TRBV27 and TRBJ1-5, with 8 bases matching TRBD1. V lost 5 bases to trimming and J lost 0 bases; unmatched junction nucleotides: 24. The CDR3 totals 22 residues. Per the germline V gene, CDR1 is MNHEY and CDR2 is SMNVEV (reference sequence). The CDR3 protein is CASSPRDRLAVFGINSNQPQHF. DNA of the CDR3: TGTGCCAGCAGTCCCCGGGACAGGTTGGCTGTTTTCGGAATTAATAGCAATCAGCCCCAGCATTTT.

The CDR3 nucleotides are TGTGCCAGCAGCTTTGTAGCGGGAGGAAATGAGCAGTTCTTC. It yields the protein CASSFVAGGNEQFF. The chain joins TRBV7-2 to TRBJ2-1, with 10 positions matching TRBD2. The CDR3 length is 14 residues. Losses at the gene ends were 3 bases for V and 7 bases for J; bases not matched to a gene: 3. Germline V gene sequence: CDR1 SGHTA, CDR2 FQGNSA.

DNA of the CDR3: TGTGCCAGTTTGTATGAGCAACTCCCCAATGAGCAGTTCTTC. Residues: CASLYEQLPNEQFF. The V and J genes are TRBV2 and TRBJ2-1, with no clear D. Germline values: CDR1 SNHLY, CDR2 FYNNEI. V was clipped by 9 bases and J by 6 bases, with 18 bases between them. This CDR3 is 14 amino acids long.

Only one count was recorded for this clonotype. This chain uses TRBV12-3 or TRBV12-4 with TRBJ2-1; D possibly corresponds to TRBD1 (5 bases). V gave up 6 bases and J gave up 5 bases, with 14 bases separating them. This CDR3 has 14 amino acids. CDR3 nucleotides: TGTGCCAGCAGCCAAGGGGTTGTCGACAATGAGCAGTTCTTC. Translating it yields CASSQGVVDNEQFF.

The chain recombines TRBV11-2 with TRBJ2-7, with TRBD2 matching over 10 bases. This CDR3 has 15 residues. Germline lookup yields CDR1 SGHAT and CDR2 FQNNGV. The V gene end was trimmed by 1 base and the J gene end by 4 bases; junction bases not matched to a gene: 4. CDR3 nucleotides: TGTGCCAGCAGCTTAGCTAGCGGGAGCCGGTACGAGCAGTACTTC. This translates into CASSLASGSRYEQYF.

This clonotype was found many times. The chain has TRBV7-6 and TRBJ2-7; 9 bases fit TRBD2. V gave up 1 base and J gave up 6 bases; unmatched junction bases: 7. Per the germline V gene, CDR1 is SGHVS and CDR2 is FNYEAQ. The CDR3 is 15 amino acids. Here the CDR3 DNA reads TGTGCCAGCAGCTTAGGGAGCGGGAGGCTTCTCGAGCAGTACTTC. It translates to CASSLGSGRLLEQYF.

The chain carries TRBV7-9 and TRBJ2-1; D not resolved. The CDR3 is made up of 12 amino acids. V lost 5 bases and J 6 bases, leaving 8 bases between the germline ends. The germline V gene has CDR1 SEHNR and CDR2 FQNEAQ (reference sequence). The DNA for the CDR3 is TGTGCCAGCAGCAGGGCCCTCAATGAGCAGTTCTTC. Translating it yields CASSRALNEQFF. Full variable domain (outside the CDR3, taken from reference TRBV7-9 and TRBJ2-1): DTGVSQNPRHKITKRGQNVTFRCDPISEHNRLYWYRQTLGQGPEFLTYFQNEAQLEKSRLLSDRFSAERPKGSFSTLEIQRTEQGDSAMYLCASSRALNEQFFGPGTRLTVL.

The genes are TRBV3-1 and TRBJ1-1; no reliable D call. The ends were cut back, 1 base at V and 5 bases at J, with 2 bases in the middle. Germline-derived CDR1 and CDR2 are LGHDT and YNNKEL (reference sequence). CDR3 length: 11 residues. The DNA of the CDR3 is TGTGCCAGCAGCCAAGCGACTGAAGCTTTCTTT. Residues: CASSQATEAFF. Together with reference TRBV3-1 and TRBJ1-1, the CDR3 gives the full variable domain: DTAVSQTPKYLVTQMGNDKSIKCEQNLGHDTMYWYKQDSKKFLKIMFSYNNKELIINETVPNRFSPKSPDKAHLNLHINSLELGDSAVYFCASSQATEAFFGQGTRLTVV.

CDR3 nucleotide sequence: TGTGCCAGCAGCTTTCATTGGACTAGCGGGCCCTTCTACGAGCAGTACTTC. Translating it yields CASSFHWTSGPFYEQYF. The chain carries TRBV7-2 and TRBJ2-7, with 11 nucleotides matching TRBD2. V was clipped by 3 bases and J by 3 bases; unmatched bases: 10. The CDR3 totals 17 residues. Germline assignment: CDR1 SGHTA and CDR2 FQGNSA.

The chain couples TRBV7-6 to TRBJ2-1, with D perhaps TRBD2 (7 bases). Germline V gene lookup returns CDR1 SGHVS and CDR2 FNYEAQ. The CDR3 is 15 residues long. Trimming pared 0 bases from V and 4 bases from J, leaving 10 bases between. Here the CDR3 reads CASSLAGGRYNEQFF. CDR3 nucleotide sequence: TGTGCCAGCAGCTTAGCGGGGGGGCGATACAATGAGCAGTTCTTC.

This clonotype has a handful of counts. The chain is built from TRBV7-9 and TRBJ1-4, with 7 bases matching TRBD1. The CDR3 length is 14 residues. J was trimmed by 8 bases and V by 5 bases; bases with no gene match: 8. Germline V gene sequence: CDR1 SEHNR, CDR2 FQNEAQ (reference sequence). The CDR3 bases are TGTGCCAGCAGCCCCCGGACAGGACTGGAAAAACTGTTTTTT. Its translation is CASSPRTGLEKLFF.

This clonotype was counted between two and nine times. CDR3 DNA sequence: TGTGCCAGCAGCCACATCGGGGCGACAGATACGCAGTATTTT. Translation: CASSHIGATDTQYF. The rearrangement links TRBV7-2 to TRBJ2-3; D tentatively reads TRBD1 or TRBD2 (5 bases each). The V and J ends lost 5 bases and 3 bases respectively, with 12 bases between them. Germline V gene lookup returns CDR1 SGHTA and CDR2 FQGNSA. The CDR3 covers 14 residues.

This clonotype was seen a few times. The rearrangement joins TRBV30 to TRBJ1-3; the D gene is possibly TRBD1 (5 bases). The CDR3 runs to 14 residues. The V gene lost 2 bases and the J gene lost 4 bases, with 12 bases spanning the gap. Per the germline V gene, CDR1 is GTSNPN and CDR2 is SVGIG (reference sequence). The CDR3 sequence is CAWSPTGSGNTIYF. The CDR3 nucleotides read TGTGCCTGGAGTCCTACAGGATCCGGAAACACCATATATTTT. The complete variable domain, with remaining parts taken from reference TRBV30 and TRBJ1-3, reads SQTIHQWPATLVQPVGSPLSLECTVEGTSNPNLYWYRQAAGRGLQLLFYSVGIGQISSEVPQNLSASRPQDRQFILSSKKLLLSDSGFYLCAWSPTGSGNTIYFGEGSWLTVV.

The chain couples TRBV7-9 to TRBJ2-1, with D perhaps given as TRBD1 or TRBD2 (5 bases each). V dropped 1 base and J dropped 2 bases, with 9 bases sitting between them. Per the germline V gene, CDR1 is SEHNR and CDR2 is FQNEAQ (reference sequence). CDR3 length: 15 residues. Here the CDR3 DNA reads TGTGCCAGCAGCTTAGGAGGGGATCCCTACAATGAGCAGTTCTTC. Protein sequence: CASSLGGDPYNEQFF. The variable domain in full, completed from reference TRBV7-9 and TRBJ2-1, reads DTGVSQNPRHKITKRGQNVTFRCDPISEHNRLYWYRQTLGQGPEFLTYFQNEAQLEKSRLLSDRFSAERPKGSFSTLEIQRTEQGDSAMYLCASSLGGDPYNEQFFGPGTRLTVL.

The chain links TRBV4-2 to TRBJ1-3; 7 positions match TRBD1. Trimming took 2 bases from V and 0 from J; bases not matched to a gene: 7. Looked up from germline, CDR1 is LGHNA and CDR2 is YNFKEQ. This CDR3 spans 17 amino acids. In DNA, the CDR3 is TGTGCCAGCAGCCAAACCCCGGGACAGAACTCTGGAAACACCATATATTTT. Encoded protein: CASSQTPGQNSGNTIYF.

V and J are TRBV28 and TRBJ1-3; D is unclear. Trimming took off 7 bases at V and 4 bases at J, with 8 bases between the two ends. The CDR3 contains 12 residues. The germline CDR1 and CDR2 sequences are MDHEN and SYDVKM. CDR3 nucleotide sequence: TGTGCCAGCACCTTGGCCGGAAACACCATATATTTT. It encodes CASTLAGNTIYF.

This clonotype has only one observation. The gene calls are TRBV7-9 and TRBJ1-2; D possibly corresponds to TRBD1 (6 bases). Looked up from germline, CDR1 is SEHNR and CDR2 is FQNEAQ (reference sequence). This CDR3 region has 13 residues. Trimming took off 5 bases at V and 4 bases at J, with 11 bases between the two ends. The DNA of the CDR3 is TGTGCCAGCAGCCTATTGGACAGCTATGGCTACACCTTC. It specifies CASSLLDSYGYTF. The variable domain in full, with the rest retrieved from reference TRBV7-9 and TRBJ1-2, is DTGVSQNPRHKITKRGQNVTFRCDPISEHNRLYWYRQTLGQGPEFLTYFQNEAQLEKSRLLSDRFSAERPKGSFSTLEIQRTEQGDSAMYLCASSLLDSYGYTFGSGTRLTVV.

The chain joins TRBV27 to TRBJ2-3; a weak D match, TRBD2 (6 bases). There are 12 residues in the CDR3. With 6 bases removed from V and 6 bases from J, the gap between germline ends came to 10 bases. Looked up from germline, CDR1 is MNHEY and CDR2 is SMNVEV (reference sequence). CDR3 sequence: CASRTSGDTQYF. The CDR3 nucleotides read TGTGCCAGCAGGACCAGCGGGGATACGCAGTATTTT.

This clonotype was found a few times. The CDR3 region is CASSLVGGTDCYGYTF. The DNA of the CDR3 is TGTGCCAGCAGCTTAGTAGGAGGTACGGACTGCTATGGCTACACCTTC. V gene TRBV7-6 combines with J gene TRBJ1-2; D gene uncertain. Germline assignment: CDR1 SGHVS and CDR2 FNYEAQ. CDR3 length equals 16 residues. V was shortened by 1 base and J by 4 bases, with 16 bases between the two germline ends.

The gene calls are TRBV7-8 and TRBJ1-5, with D tentatively TRBD1 (5 bases). Germline V gene data show CDR1 as SGHVS and CDR2 as FQNEAQ. With 0 bases removed from V and 5 bases from J, the gap between germline ends came to 8 bases. CDR3 length: 14 amino acids. CDR3 coding DNA: TGTGCCAGCAGCTTAGCGTGGGGGTATCAGCCCCAGCATTTT. Its protein product is CASSLAWGYQPQHF.

This clonotype turned up a few times. The gene calls are TRBV7-2 and TRBJ2-1; 11 nucleotides line up with TRBD2. Losses at the gene ends were 6 bases for V and 4 bases for J; bases not matched to a gene: 2. The CDR3 consists of 14 residues. Germline CDR1 and CDR2: SGHTA and FQGNSA. This CDR3 reads CASRTSGTYNEQFF. CDR3 nucleotide sequence: TGTGCCAGCAGGACTAGCGGGACGTACAATGAGCAGTTCTTC. Combining the CDR3 with reference TRBV7-2 and TRBJ2-1 gives the whole variable domain GAGVSQSPSNKVTEKGKDVELRCDPISGHTALYWYRQSLGQGLEFLIYFQGNSAPDKSGLPSDRFSAERTGGSVSTLTIQRTQQEDSAVYLCASRTSGTYNEQFFGPGTRLTVL.

This clonotype occurred a few times. J is TRBJ2-5 and V is TRBV7-9; D remains unclear. Germline CDR1 is SEHNR and CDR2 is FQNEAQ (reference sequence). Trimming pared 5 bases from V and 1 base from J, leaving 8 bases between. CDR3 size: 13 residues. The CDR3 nucleotides read TGTGCCAGCAGCCCTCAGCTCCAAGAGACCCAGTACTTC. This translates into CASSPQLQETQYF.

The V and J genes are TRBV10-3 and TRBJ2-3; 10 positions match TRBD1. CDR1 is ENHRY, CDR2 SYGVKD, per germline. This CDR3 spans 17 amino acids. J gave up 3 bases and V 0 bases, and 6 bases lay outside the gene matches. The CDR3 sequence is CAISESGQGYRTDTQYF. CDR3 sequence (DNA): TGTGCCATCAGTGAGTCGGGACAGGGGTATAGGACAGATACGCAGTATTTT.

This clonotype appeared a few times. This chain links TRBV5-1 with TRBJ1-6; 10 nucleotides align to TRBD1. Germline V lookup: CDR1 SGHRS, CDR2 YFSETQ. J gave up 10 bases and V 5 bases, and 12 bases lay outside the gene matches. This CDR3 is built from 16 residues. DNA for the CDR3: TGCGCCAGCAGTAATCCGGGACAGGGGCCGGAATCACCCCTCCACTTT. It yields the protein CASSNPGQGPESPLHF.

The chain recombines TRBV4-2 with TRBJ2-2; 8 bases are a match to TRBD1. With 4 bases clipped from V and 3 bases from J, the junction kept 4 bases outside the gene matches. Germline V CDR1 and CDR2: LGHNA, YNFKEQ. The CDR3 extends over 15 amino acids. The CDR3 DNA reads TGTGCCAGCAGCCCCGGGACAGGTGACACCGGGGAGCTGTTTTTT. Translated: CASSPGTGDTGELFF.

As to this clonotype: This could be a read error, since a much larger clone is one nucleotide away. The chain uses TRBV11-2 and TRBJ1-1, with TRBD1 as a possible D gene (5 bases). Germline-derived CDR1 and CDR2 are SGHAT and FQNNGV. The CDR3 consists of 19 residues. The V gene lost 5 bases and the J gene lost 6 bases, with 31 bases spanning the gap. The CDR3 region is CASSNLVGAPREGSAEAFF. The CDR3 nucleotides are TGTGCCAGCAGCAACTTGGTCGGGGCCCCCAGGGAAGGTAGCGCTGAAGCTTTCTTT.

J is TRBJ2-5 and V is TRBV7-4, with D unclear. This CDR3 is built from 16 residues. From germline, CDR1 is SGHVT and CDR2 SQSDAQ. Deletions cut 0 bases from V and 7 bases from J, with 18 bases between. The CDR3 spells CASSLAPSVNRGTQYF. The DNA for the CDR3 is TGTGCCAGCAGCTTAGCCCCGTCCGTTAACCGAGGGACCCAGTACTTC.

A remark on this clonotype: One end of the junction fails to match germline, which may point to a read error. V and J are TRBV7-7 and TRBJ2-5; tentatively, D is TRBD2 (5 bases). CDR1 and CDR2 (germline): SSHAT, FNYEAQ (reference sequence). The length of the CDR3 is 13 residues. The CDR3 loop reads CASSSGIQETQYF. As DNA, the CDR3 is TGTGCTAGCAGCTCGGGGATTCAAGAGACCCAGTACTTC.

The chain uses TRBV6-8 and TRBJ2-7, with 11 positions matching TRBD2. The V gene end was trimmed by 8 bases and the J gene end by 4 bases; junction bases not matched to a gene: 10. This CDR3 has 15 residues. CDR1 is MNHGY and CDR2 is SAAAGT in the germline V gene. In nucleotides, the CDR3 is TGTGCCAGCCGACCTATAGCGGGAGGGAGGTACGAGCAGTACTTC. It translates to CASRPIAGGRYEQYF.

The rearrangement uses TRBV7-3 and TRBJ2-1, with D perhaps TRBD1 (6 bases). CDR1 is SGHTA and CDR2 is FQGTGA in the germline V gene. V was shortened by 5 bases and J by 5 bases, with 16 bases between the two germline ends. There are 15 residues in the CDR3. In nucleotides, the CDR3 is TGTGCCAGCAGCGCATTTGGACAGCTTAACAATGAGCAGTTCTTC. Translation gives CASSAFGQLNNEQFF.

The chain links TRBV12-3 or TRBV12-4 to TRBJ2-4; D tentatively reads TRBD1 or TRBD2 (6 bases each). The germline V and J ends were trimmed by 7 bases and 4 bases, with 20 bases remaining between them. The CDR3 sequence is 16 residues long. CDR3 sequence: CASTGVLSGAKNIQYF. Here the CDR3 DNA reads TGTGCCAGCACGGGCGTCCTTTCGGGGGCAAAAAACATTCAGTACTTC.